This TCR beta chain was sequenced in a study of control samples from healthy donors and cancer patients. TCRdb's copy holds only in-frame clones and misses some; the assay was immunoSEQ multiplex PCR. The sample carries under 150,000 clones, under 90% recorded once. The V end was cut by 2 bases, the J end by 2 bases, with 12 bases between. Germline loops: CDR1 MNHEY, CDR2 SVGEGT. The CDR3 has 15 amino acids. This clone was found once. Sequences were obtained from blood. This clonotype was obtained from a young man in good health. The chain is built from TRBV6-2 or TRBV6-3 and TRBJ1-2; tentatively, D is TRBD1 (6 bases). The CDR3 is CASSYGGTLNYGYTF. CDR3 in DNA: TGTGCCAGCAGTTACGGCGGGACACTAAACTATGGCTACACCTTC.